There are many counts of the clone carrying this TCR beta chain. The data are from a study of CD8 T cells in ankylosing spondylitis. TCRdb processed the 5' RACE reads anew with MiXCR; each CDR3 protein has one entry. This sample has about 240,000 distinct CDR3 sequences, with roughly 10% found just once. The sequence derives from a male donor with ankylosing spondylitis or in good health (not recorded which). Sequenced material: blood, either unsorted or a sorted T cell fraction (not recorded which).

CDR3 sequence reads: CASSLLGVEGTQYF. Here the CDR3 DNA reads TGCGCCAGCAGCTTGCTGGGCGTGGAAGGGACCCAGTACTTC. The chain is built from TRBV5-1 and TRBJ2-5; D is undetermined. This CDR3 is built from 14 residues. Trimming left V 1 base short and J 7 bases short, with 14 bases between. In germline, CDR1 is SGHRS, CDR2 YFSETQ.